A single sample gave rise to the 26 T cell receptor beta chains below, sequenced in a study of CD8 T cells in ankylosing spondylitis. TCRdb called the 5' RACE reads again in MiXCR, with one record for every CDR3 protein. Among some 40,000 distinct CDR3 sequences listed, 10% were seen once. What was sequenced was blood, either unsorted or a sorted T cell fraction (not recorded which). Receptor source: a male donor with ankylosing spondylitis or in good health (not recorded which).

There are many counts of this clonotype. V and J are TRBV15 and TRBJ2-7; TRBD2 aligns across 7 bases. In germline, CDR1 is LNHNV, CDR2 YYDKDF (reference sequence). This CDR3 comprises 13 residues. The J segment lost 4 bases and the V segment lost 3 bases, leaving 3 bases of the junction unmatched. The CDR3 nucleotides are TGTGCCACCAGCAGGGGGGGGATTTACGAGCAGTACTTC. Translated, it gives CATSRGGIYEQYF.

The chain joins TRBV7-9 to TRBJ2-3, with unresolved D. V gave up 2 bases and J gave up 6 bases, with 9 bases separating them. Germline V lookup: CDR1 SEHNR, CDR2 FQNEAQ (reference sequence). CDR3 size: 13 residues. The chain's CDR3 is CASSLIEGDTQYF. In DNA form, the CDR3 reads TGTGCCAGCAGCTTAATCGAAGGGGATACGCAGTATTTT.

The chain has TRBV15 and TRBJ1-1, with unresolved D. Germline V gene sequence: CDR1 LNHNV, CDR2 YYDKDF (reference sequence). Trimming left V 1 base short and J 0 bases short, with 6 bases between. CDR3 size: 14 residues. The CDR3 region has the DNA TGTGCCACCAGCAGAGCGGAGGTGAACACTGAAGCTTTCTTT. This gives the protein CATSRAEVNTEAFF.

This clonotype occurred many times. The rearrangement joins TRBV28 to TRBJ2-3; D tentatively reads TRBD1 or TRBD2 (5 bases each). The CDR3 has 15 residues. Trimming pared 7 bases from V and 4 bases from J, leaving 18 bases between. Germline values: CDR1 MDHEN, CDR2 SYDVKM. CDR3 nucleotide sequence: TGTGCCAGCACCCAACCCGGGGCAAGTTCAGATACGCAGTATTTT. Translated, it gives CASTQPGASSDTQYF.

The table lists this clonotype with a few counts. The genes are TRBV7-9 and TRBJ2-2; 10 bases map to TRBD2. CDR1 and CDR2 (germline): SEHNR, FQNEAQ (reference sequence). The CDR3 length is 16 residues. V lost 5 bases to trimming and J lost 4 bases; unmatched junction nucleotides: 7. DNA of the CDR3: TGTGCCAGCAGCACAAGCGGGAGGGCGGCCACCGGGGAGCTGTTTTTT. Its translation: CASSTSGRAATGELFF.

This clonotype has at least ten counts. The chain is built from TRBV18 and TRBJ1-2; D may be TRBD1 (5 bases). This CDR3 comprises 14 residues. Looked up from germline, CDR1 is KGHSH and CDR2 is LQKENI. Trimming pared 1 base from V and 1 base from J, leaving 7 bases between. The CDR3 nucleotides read TGTGCCAGCTCACCACAACAGGATAACTATGGCTACACCTTC. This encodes CASSPQQDNYGYTF.

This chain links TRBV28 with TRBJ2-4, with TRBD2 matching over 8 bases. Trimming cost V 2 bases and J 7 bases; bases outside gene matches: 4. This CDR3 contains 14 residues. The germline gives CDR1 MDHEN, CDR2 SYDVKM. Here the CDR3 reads CASSLVSGGNIQYF. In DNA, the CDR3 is TGTGCCAGCAGTTTAGTCTCGGGAGGGAACATTCAGTACTTC.

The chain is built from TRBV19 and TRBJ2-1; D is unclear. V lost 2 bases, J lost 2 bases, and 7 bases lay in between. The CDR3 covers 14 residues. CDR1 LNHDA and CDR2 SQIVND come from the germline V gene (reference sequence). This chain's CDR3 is CASSIMEPYNEQFF. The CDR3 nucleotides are TGTGCCAGTAGTATAATGGAGCCCTACAATGAGCAGTTCTTC. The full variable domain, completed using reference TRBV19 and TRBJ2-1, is DGGITQSPKYLFRKEGQNVTLSCEQNLNHDAMYWYRQDPGQGLRLIYYSQIVNDFQKGDIAEGYSVSREKKESFPLTVTSAQKNPTAFYLCASSIMEPYNEQFFGPGTRLTVL.

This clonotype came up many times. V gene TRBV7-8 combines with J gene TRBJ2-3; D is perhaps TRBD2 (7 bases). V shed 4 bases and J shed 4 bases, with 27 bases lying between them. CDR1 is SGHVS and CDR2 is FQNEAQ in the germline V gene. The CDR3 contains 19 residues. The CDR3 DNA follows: TGTGCCAGCAGCTGGAGGGGGGGATGGCGGAGAAATGGGGCAGATACGCAGTATTTT. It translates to CASSWRGGWRRNGADTQYF.

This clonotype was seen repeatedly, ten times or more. Here the CDR3 reads CASSWGPTAMNTEAFF. The CDR3 region has the DNA TGTGCCAGCAGCTGGGGGCCGACAGCCATGAACACTGAAGCTTTCTTT. The chain has TRBV11-2 and TRBJ1-1; D is perhaps TRBD1 (6 bases). V was shortened by 4 bases and J by 0 bases, with 15 bases between the two germline ends. The CDR3 runs to 16 residues. Germline values: CDR1 SGHAT, CDR2 FQNNGV.

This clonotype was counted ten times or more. CDR3 protein: CASSLRELYNEQFF. CDR3 sequence (DNA): TGTGCCAGCAGCCTCAGGGAGTTGTACAATGAGCAGTTCTTC. The rearrangement joins TRBV9 to TRBJ2-1; D assignment may be TRBD1 or TRBD2 (5 bases each). V gave up 4 bases and J gave up 4 bases, with 12 bases separating them. The CDR3 is 14 residues long. The germline V gene encodes CDR1 SGDLS and CDR2 YYNGEE. Using reference TRBV9 and TRBJ2-1 for the parts outside the CDR3, the full variable domain is DSGVTQTPKHLITATGQRVTLRCSPRSGDLSVYWYQQSLDQGLQFLIQYYNGEERAKGNILERFSAQQFPDLHSELNLSSLELGDSALYFCASSLRELYNEQFFGPGTRLTVL.

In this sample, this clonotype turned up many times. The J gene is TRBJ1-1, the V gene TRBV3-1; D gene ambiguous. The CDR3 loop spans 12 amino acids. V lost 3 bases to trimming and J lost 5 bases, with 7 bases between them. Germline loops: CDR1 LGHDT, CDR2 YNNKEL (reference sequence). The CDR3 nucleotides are TGTGCCAGCAGCCACGGAACAACTGAAGCTTTCTTT. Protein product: CASSHGTTEAFF.

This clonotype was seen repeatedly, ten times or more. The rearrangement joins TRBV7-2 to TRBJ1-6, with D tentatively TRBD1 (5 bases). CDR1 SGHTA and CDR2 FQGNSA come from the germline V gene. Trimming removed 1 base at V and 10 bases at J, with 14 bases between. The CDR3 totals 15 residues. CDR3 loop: CASSLEQAPLSPLHF. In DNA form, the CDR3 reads TGTGCCAGCAGCTTAGAACAGGCACCTTTATCACCCCTCCACTTT.

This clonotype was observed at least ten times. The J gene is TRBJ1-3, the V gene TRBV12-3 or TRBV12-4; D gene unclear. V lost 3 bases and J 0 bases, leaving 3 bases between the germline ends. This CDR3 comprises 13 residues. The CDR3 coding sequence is TGTGCCAGCAGTTTGAGCTCTGGAAACACCATATATTTT. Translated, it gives CASSLSSGNTIYF.

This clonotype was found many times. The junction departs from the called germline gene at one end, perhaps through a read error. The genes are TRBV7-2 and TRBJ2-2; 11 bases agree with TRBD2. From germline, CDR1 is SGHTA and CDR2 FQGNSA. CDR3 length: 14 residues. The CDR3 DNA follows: TGTGCCAGCAGCCTAGCGGGAGGAACCGGGGAGCTGTTTTTT. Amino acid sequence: CASSLAGGTGELFF.

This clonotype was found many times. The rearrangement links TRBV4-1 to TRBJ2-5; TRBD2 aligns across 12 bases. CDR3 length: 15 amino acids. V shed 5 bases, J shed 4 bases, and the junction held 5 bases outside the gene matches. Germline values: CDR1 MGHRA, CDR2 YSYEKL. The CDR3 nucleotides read TGCGCCAGCAGCGACGGACTAGCGGGACCAGAGACCCAGTACTTC. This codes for CASSDGLAGPETQYF.

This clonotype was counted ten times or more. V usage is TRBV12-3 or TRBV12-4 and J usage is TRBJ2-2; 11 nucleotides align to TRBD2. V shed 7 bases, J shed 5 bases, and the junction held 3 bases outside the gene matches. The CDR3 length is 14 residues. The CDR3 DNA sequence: TGTGCCAGCACATCTAGCGGGAGGACCGGGGAGCTGTTTTTT. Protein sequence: CASTSSGRTGELFF.

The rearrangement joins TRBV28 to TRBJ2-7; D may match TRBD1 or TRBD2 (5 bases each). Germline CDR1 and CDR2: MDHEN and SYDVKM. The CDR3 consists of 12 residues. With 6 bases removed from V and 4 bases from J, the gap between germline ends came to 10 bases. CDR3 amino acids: CASSRWGYEQYF. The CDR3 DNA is TGTGCCAGCAGCCGGTGGGGGTACGAGCAGTACTTC. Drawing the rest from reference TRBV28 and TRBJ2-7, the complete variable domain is DVKVTQSSRYLVKRTGEKVFLECVQDMDHENMFWYRQDPGLGLRLIYFSYDVKMKEKGDIPEGYSVSREKKERFSLILESASTNQTSMYLCASSRWGYEQYFGPGTRLTVT.

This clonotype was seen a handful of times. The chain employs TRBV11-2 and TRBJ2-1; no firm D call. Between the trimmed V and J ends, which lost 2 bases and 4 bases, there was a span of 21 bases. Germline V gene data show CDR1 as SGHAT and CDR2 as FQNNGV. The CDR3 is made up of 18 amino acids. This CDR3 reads CASSLNSRSFGDYNEQFF. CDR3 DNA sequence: TGTGCCAGCAGCTTAAATAGTCGCTCGTTCGGAGATTACAATGAGCAGTTCTTC.

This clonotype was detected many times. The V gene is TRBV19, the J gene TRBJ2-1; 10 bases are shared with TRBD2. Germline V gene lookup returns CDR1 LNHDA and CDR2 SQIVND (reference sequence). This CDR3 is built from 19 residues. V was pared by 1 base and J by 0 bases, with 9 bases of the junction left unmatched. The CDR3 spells CASSIALGLAYTSYNEQFF. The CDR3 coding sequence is TGTGCCAGTAGTATAGCCCTGGGACTAGCGTACACCTCCTACAATGAGCAGTTCTTC.

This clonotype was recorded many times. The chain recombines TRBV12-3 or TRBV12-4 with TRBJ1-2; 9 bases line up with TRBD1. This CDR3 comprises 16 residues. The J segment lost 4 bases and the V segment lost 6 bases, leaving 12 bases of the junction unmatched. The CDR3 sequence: CASSFIPGDRVYGYTF. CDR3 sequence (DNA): TGTGCCAGCAGCTTTATCCCGGGGGACAGGGTCTATGGCTACACCTTC.

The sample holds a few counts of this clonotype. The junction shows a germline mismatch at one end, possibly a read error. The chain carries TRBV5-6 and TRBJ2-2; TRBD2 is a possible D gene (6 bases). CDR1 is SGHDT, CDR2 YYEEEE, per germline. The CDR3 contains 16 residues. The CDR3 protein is CASTLFRGRNTGELFF. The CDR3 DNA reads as TGTGCCAGCACCTTGTTCCGGGGGAGGAACACCGGGGAGCTGTTTTTT.

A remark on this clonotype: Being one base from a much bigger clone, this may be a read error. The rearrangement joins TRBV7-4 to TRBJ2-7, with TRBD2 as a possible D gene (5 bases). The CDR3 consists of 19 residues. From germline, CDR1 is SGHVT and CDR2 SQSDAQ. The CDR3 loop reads CACSREVRTGRRPEGEQYF. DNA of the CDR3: TGTGCCTGCAGCAGAGAGGTACGGACGGGGAGACGACCCGAGGGTGAGCAGTACTTC.

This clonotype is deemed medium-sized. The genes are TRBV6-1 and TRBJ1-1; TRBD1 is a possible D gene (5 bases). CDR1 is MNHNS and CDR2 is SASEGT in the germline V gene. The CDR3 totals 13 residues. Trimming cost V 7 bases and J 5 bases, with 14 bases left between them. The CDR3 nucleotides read TGTGCCAGCACCCCGGGGGTAGGGACTGAAGCTTTCTTT. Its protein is CASTPGVGTEAFF.

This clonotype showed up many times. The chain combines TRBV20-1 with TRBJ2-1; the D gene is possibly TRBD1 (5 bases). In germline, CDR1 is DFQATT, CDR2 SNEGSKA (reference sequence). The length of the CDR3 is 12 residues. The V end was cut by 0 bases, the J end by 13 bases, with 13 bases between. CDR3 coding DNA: TGCAGTGCTAGAGATAAGGGGTGGGGCCAGTTCTTC. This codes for CSARDKGWGQFF.

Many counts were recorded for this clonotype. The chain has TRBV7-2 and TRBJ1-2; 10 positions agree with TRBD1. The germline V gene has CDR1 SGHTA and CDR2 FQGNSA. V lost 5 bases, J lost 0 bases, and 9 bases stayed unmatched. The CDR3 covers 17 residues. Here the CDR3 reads CASSLWDRGVTNYGYTF. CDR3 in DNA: TGTGCCAGCAGCCTGTGGGACAGGGGCGTAACTAACTATGGCTACACCTTC. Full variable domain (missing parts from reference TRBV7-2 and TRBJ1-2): GAGVSQSPSNKVTEKGKDVELRCDPISGHTALYWYRQSLGQGLEFLIYFQGNSAPDKSGLPSDRFSAERTGGSVSTLTIQRTQQEDSAVYLCASSLWDRGVTNYGYTFGSGTRLTVV.